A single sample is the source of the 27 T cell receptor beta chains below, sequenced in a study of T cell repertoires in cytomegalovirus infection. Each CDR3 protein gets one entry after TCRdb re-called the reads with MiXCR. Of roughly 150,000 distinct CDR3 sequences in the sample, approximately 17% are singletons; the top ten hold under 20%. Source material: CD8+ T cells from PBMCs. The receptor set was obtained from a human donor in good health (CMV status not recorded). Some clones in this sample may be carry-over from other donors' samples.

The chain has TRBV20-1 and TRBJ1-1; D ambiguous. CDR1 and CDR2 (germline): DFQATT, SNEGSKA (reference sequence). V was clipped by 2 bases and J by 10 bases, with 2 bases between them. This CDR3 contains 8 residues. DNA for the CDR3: TGCAGTGCTAGACGAGCTTTCTTT. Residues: CSARRAFF.

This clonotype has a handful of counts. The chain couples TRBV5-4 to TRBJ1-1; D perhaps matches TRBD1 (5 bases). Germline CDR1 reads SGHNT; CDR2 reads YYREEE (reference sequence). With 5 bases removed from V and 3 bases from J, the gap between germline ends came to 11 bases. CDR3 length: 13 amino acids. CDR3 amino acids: CASRPGFDTEAFF. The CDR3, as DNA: TGTGCCAGCAGGCCAGGGTTCGACACTGAAGCTTTCTTT.

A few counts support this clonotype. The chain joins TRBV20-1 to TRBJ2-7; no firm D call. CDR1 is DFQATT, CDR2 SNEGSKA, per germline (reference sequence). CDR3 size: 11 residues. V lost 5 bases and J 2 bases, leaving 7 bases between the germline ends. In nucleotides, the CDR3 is TGCAGTGCTGGACCGGCCTACGAGCAGTACTTC. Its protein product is CSAGPAYEQYF.

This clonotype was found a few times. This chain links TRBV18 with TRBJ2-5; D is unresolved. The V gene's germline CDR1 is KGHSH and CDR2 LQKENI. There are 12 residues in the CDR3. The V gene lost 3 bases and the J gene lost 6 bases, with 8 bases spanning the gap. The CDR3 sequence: CASSPGSKTQYF. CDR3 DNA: TGTGCCAGCTCACCCGGATCAAAGACCCAGTACTTC.

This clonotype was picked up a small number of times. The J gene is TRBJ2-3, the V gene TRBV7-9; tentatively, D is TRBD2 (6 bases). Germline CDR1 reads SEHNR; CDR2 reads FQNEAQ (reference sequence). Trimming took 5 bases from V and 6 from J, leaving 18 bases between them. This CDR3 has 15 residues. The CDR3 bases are TGTGCCAGCAGCACCGTAGCGGCGGGAATGGATACGCAGTATTTT. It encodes CASSTVAAGMDTQYF.

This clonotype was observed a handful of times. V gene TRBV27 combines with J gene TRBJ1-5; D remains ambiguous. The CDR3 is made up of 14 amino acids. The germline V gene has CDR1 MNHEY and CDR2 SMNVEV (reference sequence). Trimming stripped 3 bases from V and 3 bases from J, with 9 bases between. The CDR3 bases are TGTGCCAGCAGTTTTAAAGGTTACAATCAGCCCCAGCATTTT. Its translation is CASSFKGYNQPQHF.

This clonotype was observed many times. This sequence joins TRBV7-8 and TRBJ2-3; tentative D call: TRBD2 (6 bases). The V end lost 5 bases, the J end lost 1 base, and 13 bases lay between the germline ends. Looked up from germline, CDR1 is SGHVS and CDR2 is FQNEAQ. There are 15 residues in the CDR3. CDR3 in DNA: TGTGCCAGCAGCCCGGACGGGGGTCGCACAGATACGCAGTATTTT. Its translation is CASSPDGGRTDTQYF.

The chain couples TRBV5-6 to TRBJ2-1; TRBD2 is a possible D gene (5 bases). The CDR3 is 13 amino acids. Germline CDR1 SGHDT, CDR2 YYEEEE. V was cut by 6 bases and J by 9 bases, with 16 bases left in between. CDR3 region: CASNLHGDREQFF. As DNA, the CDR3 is TGTGCCAGCAACCTTCACGGGGATCGTGAGCAGTTCTTC.

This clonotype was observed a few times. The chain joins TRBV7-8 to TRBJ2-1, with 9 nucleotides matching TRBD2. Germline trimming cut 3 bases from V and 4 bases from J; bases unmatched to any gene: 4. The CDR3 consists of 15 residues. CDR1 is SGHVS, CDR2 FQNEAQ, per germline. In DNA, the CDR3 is TGTGCCAGCAGCTTTAGCGGGAGAGATTACAATGAGCAGTTCTTC. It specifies CASSFSGRDYNEQFF.

The CDR3 nucleotides are TGTGCCAGCAGCCTCGGACACCGAGACAATGAGCAGTTCTTC. As protein: CASSLGHRDNEQFF. This chain joins TRBV14 and TRBJ2-1; D may be TRBD1 (5 bases). Germline V gene lookup returns CDR1 SGHDN and CDR2 FVKESK. Deletions cut 4 bases from V and 5 bases from J, with 12 bases between. The length of the CDR3 is 14 residues.

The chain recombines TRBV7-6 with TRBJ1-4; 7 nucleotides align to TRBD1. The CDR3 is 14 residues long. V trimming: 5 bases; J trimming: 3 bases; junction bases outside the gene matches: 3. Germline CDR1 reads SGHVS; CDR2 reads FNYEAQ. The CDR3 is CASSPTGPNEKLFF. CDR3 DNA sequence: TGTGCCAGCAGCCCGACAGGGCCTAATGAAAAACTGTTTTTT.

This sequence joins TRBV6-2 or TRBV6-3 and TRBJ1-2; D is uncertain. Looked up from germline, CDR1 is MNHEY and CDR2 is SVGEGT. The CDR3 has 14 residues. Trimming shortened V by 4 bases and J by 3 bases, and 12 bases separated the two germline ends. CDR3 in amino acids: CASSLTSAHYGYTF. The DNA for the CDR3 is TGTGCCAGCAGTTTAACCAGTGCCCACTATGGCTACACCTTC.

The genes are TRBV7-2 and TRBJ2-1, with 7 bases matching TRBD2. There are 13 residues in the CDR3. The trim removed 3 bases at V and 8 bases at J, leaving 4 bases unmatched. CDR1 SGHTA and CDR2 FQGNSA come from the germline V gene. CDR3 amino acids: CASSFGGTDEQFF. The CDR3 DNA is TGTGCCAGCAGCTTCGGGGGGACGGATGAGCAGTTCTTC.

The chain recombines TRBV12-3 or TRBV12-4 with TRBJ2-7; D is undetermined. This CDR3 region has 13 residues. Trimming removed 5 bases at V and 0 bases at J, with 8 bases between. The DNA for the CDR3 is TGTGCCAGCAGTCTGATCTACTCCTACGAGCAGTACTTC. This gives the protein CASSLIYSYEQYF.

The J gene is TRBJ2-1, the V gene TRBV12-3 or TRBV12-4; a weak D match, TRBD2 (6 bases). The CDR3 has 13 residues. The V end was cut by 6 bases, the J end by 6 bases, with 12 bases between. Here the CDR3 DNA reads TGTGCCAGCAGCCCCCGGGGGTCCAATGAGCAGTTCTTC. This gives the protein CASSPRGSNEQFF.

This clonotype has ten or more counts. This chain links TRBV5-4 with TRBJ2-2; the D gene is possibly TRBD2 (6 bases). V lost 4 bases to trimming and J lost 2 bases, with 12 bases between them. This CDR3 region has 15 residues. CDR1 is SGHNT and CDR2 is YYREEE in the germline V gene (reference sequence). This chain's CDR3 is CASSEGLSNTGELFF. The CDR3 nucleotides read TGTGCCAGCAGCGAGGGACTCTCCAACACCGGGGAGCTGTTTTTT.

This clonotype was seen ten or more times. Here the CDR3 DNA reads TGTGCCAGCAGCCCCGGGACAGGCGGAGGGTACGAGCAGTACTTC. This sequence encodes CASSPGTGGGYEQYF. This rearrangement joins TRBV7-8 to TRBJ2-7, with 8 bases that match TRBD1. The ends lost 5 bases at V and 4 bases at J; junction bases unmatched: 10. The CDR3 extends over 15 amino acids. From germline, CDR1 is SGHVS and CDR2 FQNEAQ.

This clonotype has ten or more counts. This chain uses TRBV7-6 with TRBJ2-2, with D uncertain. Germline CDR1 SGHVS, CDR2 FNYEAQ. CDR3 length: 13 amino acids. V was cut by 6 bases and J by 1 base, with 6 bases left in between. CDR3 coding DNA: TGTGCCAGCAGTTTCGGGAACACCGGGGAGCTGTTTTTT. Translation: CASSFGNTGELFF.

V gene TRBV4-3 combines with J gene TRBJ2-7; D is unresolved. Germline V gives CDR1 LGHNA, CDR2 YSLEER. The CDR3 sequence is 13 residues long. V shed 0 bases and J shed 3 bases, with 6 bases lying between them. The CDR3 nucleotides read TGCGCCAGCAGCCAAGATAAAGACTACGAGCAGTACTTC. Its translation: CASSQDKDYEQYF.

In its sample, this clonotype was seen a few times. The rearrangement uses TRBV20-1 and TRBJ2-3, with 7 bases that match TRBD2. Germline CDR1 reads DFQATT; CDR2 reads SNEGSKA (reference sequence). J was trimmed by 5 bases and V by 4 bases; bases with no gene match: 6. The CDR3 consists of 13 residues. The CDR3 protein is CSATRGDIDTQYF. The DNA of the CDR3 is TGCAGTGCTACCCGGGGGGATATAGATACGCAGTATTTT.

The CDR3 loop is CASSLMGYNEQFF. The CDR3 nucleotides read TGTGCCAGCAGCTTAATGGGATACAATGAGCAGTTCTTC. V and J are TRBV7-9 and TRBJ2-1; D gene unclear. Per germline, CDR1 SEHNR and CDR2 FQNEAQ (reference sequence). The CDR3 extends over 13 amino acids. Trimming cost V 2 bases and J 4 bases, with 6 bases left between them. Based on the CDR3 plus reference TRBV7-9 and TRBJ2-1, the full variable domain is DTGVSQNPRHKITKRGQNVTFRCDPISEHNRLYWYRQTLGQGPEFLTYFQNEAQLEKSRLLSDRFSAERPKGSFSTLEIQRTEQGDSAMYLCASSLMGYNEQFFGPGTRLTVL.

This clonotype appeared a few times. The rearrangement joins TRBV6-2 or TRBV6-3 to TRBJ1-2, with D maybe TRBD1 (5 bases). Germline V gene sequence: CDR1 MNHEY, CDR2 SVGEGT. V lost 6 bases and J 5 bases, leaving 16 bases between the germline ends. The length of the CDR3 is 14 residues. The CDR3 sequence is CASSARQFPYGYTF. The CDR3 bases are TGTGCCAGCAGCGCTCGACAGTTTCCGTATGGCTACACCTTC.

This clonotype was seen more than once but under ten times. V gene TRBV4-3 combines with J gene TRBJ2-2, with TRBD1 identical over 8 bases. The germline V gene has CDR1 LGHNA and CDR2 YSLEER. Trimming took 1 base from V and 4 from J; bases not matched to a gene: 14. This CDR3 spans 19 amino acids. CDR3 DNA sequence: TGCGCCAGCAGCCAAGTCCAAAGAAGGGTGACAGGGGTCACCGGGGAGCTGTTTTTT. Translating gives CASSQVQRRVTGVTGELFF.

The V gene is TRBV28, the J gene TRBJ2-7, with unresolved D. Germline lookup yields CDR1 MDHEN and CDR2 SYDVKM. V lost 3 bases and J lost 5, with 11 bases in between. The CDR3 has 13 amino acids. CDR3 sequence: CASSLGFLNEQYF. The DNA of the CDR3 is TGTGCCAGCAGTTTGGGGTTTCTAAACGAGCAGTACTTC.

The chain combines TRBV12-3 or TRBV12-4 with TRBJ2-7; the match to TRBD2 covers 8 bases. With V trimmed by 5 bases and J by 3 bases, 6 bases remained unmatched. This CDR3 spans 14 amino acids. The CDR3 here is CASSPQSGGYEQYF. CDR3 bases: TGTGCCAGCAGTCCCCAAAGCGGGGGCTACGAGCAGTACTTC.

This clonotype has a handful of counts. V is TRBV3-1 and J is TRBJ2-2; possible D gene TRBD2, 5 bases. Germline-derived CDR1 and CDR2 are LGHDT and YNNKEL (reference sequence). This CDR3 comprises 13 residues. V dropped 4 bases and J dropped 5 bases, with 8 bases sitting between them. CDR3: CASSPSGTGELFF. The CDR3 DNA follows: TGTGCCAGCAGCCCCTCGGGGACCGGGGAGCTGTTTTTT.

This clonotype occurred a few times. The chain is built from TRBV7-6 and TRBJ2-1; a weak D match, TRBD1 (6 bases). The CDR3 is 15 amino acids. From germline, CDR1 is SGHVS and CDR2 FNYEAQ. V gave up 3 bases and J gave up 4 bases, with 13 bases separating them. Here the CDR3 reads CASSLGTRTYNEQFF. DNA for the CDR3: TGTGCCAGCAGCTTGGGGACACGGACTTACAATGAGCAGTTCTTC.